Presented here are 27 T cell receptor beta chains from one specimen sequenced in a study of shared clonotypes between healthy human individuals. This table comes from immunoSEQ multiplex PCR, and its TCRdb copy is limited to in-frame clones, with some not included. In the table there are some 2.1 million clones, approximately 95% of which are singletons. The sequencing sample was made of naive CD4+ T cells sorted from blood. Sample subset: CD45RA+ positively selected. The receptor source for this set is a man younger than 35 in good health.

The CDR3 reads CAISESGTGASDTQYF. In DNA form, the CDR3 reads TGTGCCATCAGTGAGTCGGGCACCGGAGCGTCAGATACGCAGTATTTT. The rearrangement links TRBV10-3 to TRBJ2-3; D ambiguous. V lost 0 bases to trimming and J lost 4 bases, with 14 bases between them. Per germline, CDR1 ENHRY and CDR2 SYGVKD. The CDR3 has 16 amino acids.

This chain connects TRBV7-2 to TRBJ1-2; 7 positions agree with TRBD1. The germline V gene encodes CDR1 SGHTA and CDR2 FQGNSA. This CDR3 is built from 15 residues. V lost 5 bases, J lost 0 bases, and 6 bases stayed unmatched. As DNA, the CDR3 is TGTGCCAGCAGCGGTAGACAGGGAGCTAACTATGGCTACACCTTC. Its translation is CASSGRQGANYGYTF.

The CDR3: CASTPGRGYYEQYF. The CDR3 DNA sequence: TGTGCCAGCACCCCCGGCAGGGGATATTACGAGCAGTACTTC. The chain uses TRBV6-5 and TRBJ2-7, with D perhaps TRBD1 (6 bases). The CDR3 is made up of 14 amino acids. V was pared by 7 bases and J by 4 bases, with 17 bases between. Germline CDR1 is MNHEY and CDR2 is SVGAGI.

The chain links TRBV4-1 to TRBJ2-2, with 10 positions matching TRBD2. V dropped 4 bases and J dropped 0; count of bases not matched to a gene: 8. This CDR3 contains 18 residues. Germline CDR1 reads MGHRA; CDR2 reads YSYEKL. This chain's CDR3 is CASSLWTSGLANTGELFF. The CDR3 bases are TGCGCCAGCAGCCTTTGGACTAGCGGACTCGCGAACACCGGGGAGCTGTTTTTT.

The chain joins TRBV28 to TRBJ2-1; D not resolved. CDR3 length: 14 amino acids. Germline CDR1 reads MDHEN; CDR2 reads SYDVKM. Deletions cut 2 bases from V and 6 bases from J, with 11 bases between. In DNA, the CDR3 is TGTGCCAGCAGTTTACCCAGGTGGGGCAATGAGCAGTTCTTC. It encodes CASSLPRWGNEQFF.

This clone was counted once. V is TRBV7-3 and J is TRBJ2-3; D uncertain. The V gene lost 5 bases and the J gene lost 0 bases, with 15 bases spanning the gap. Germline assignment: CDR1 SGHTA and CDR2 FQGTGA. CDR3 size: 16 residues. In DNA, the CDR3 is TGTGCCAGCAGCCTCAGCCACTCTTTTAGCACAGATACGCAGTATTTT. It yields the protein CASSLSHSFSTDTQYF.

V and J are TRBV30 and TRBJ2-1; weak D call: TRBD2 (6 bases). This CDR3 is built from 12 residues. From germline, CDR1 is GTSNPN and CDR2 SVGIG (reference sequence). This CDR3 is CASEGRESEQFF. The CDR3 coding sequence is TGTGCATCGGAGGGAAGGGAGAGCGAGCAGTTCTTC. Combining the CDR3 with reference TRBV30 and TRBJ2-1 gives the whole variable domain SQTIHQWPATLVQPVGSPLSLECTVEGTSNPNLYWYRQAAGRGLQLLFYSVGIGQISSEVPQNLSASRPQDRQFILSSKKLLLSDSGFYLCASEGRESEQFFGPGTRLTVL.

This chain links TRBV7-2 with TRBJ2-7; TRBD1 is a possible D gene (6 bases). This CDR3 is built from 16 residues. Germline V gives CDR1 SGHTA, CDR2 FQGNSA. V lost 5 bases and J lost 1, with 18 bases in between. CDR3 in amino acids: CASSLPPDSTSYEQYF. DNA for the CDR3: TGTGCCAGCAGCCTTCCCCCGGACAGTACTTCCTACGAGCAGTACTTC.

The V and J genes are TRBV10-1 and TRBJ2-3; D not certain. Germline V gene data show CDR1 as WNHNN and CDR2 as SYGVQD (reference sequence). This CDR3 is built from 16 residues. With 2 bases removed from V and 1 base from J, the gap between germline ends came to 13 bases. The CDR3 protein is CASSEPLGGGTDTQYF. CDR3 DNA sequence: TGCGCCAGCAGTGAGCCCCTGGGCGGAGGCACAGATACGCAGTATTTT.

The chain is built from TRBV30 and TRBJ1-2, with D perhaps TRBD1 (6 bases). The germline V gene encodes CDR1 GTSNPN and CDR2 SVGIG (reference sequence). The V and J ends lost 7 bases and 1 base respectively, with 19 bases between them. The CDR3 is made up of 15 amino acids. CDR3 protein: CAFLGGGGGNYGYTF. The DNA of the CDR3 is TGTGCCTTCCTCGGCGGGGGCGGAGGTAACTATGGCTACACCTTC.

The V gene is TRBV5-1, the J gene TRBJ2-7; 7 bases fit TRBD1. The CDR3 is 14 residues long. Germline lookup yields CDR1 SGHRS and CDR2 YFSETQ. The J segment lost 3 bases and the V segment lost 5 bases, leaving 8 bases of the junction unmatched. CDR3: CASSQSTGIYEQYF. DNA of the CDR3: TGCGCCAGCAGTCAATCGACAGGGATCTACGAGCAGTACTTC. Looking up the rest from reference TRBV5-1 and TRBJ2-7 gives the full variable domain: KAGVTQTPRYLIKTRGQQVTLSCSPISGHRSVSWYQQTPGQGLQFLFEYFSETQRNKGNFPGRFSGRQFSNSRSEMNVSTLELGDSALYLCASSQSTGIYEQYFGPGTRLTVT.

The chain employs TRBV5-6 and TRBJ2-3; possible D gene TRBD1, 5 bases. The V gene lost 1 base and the J gene lost 4 bases, with 10 bases spanning the gap. The CDR3 loop spans 14 amino acids. CDR1 and CDR2 (germline): SGHDT, YYEEEE. CDR3 in DNA: TGTGCCAGCAGCTTGTCAAGGGGTCCAGATACGCAGTATTTT. Amino acids: CASSLSRGPDTQYF.

A single count supports this clone. The gene calls are TRBV5-1 and TRBJ1-3; TRBD1 is a possible D gene (5 bases). CDR3 size: 15 residues. The V end was cut by 5 bases, the J end by 3 bases, with 15 bases between. CDR1 and CDR2 (germline): SGHRS, YFSETQ. Written as DNA, the CDR3 is TGCGCCAGCAGTTTGTCCTCAGGGTTTGGAAACACCATATATTTT. Translated, it gives CASSLSSGFGNTIYF. Filled out from reference TRBV5-1 and TRBJ1-3, the complete variable domain reads KAGVTQTPRYLIKTRGQQVTLSCSPISGHRSVSWYQQTPGQGLQFLFEYFSETQRNKGNFPGRFSGRQFSNSRSEMNVSTLELGDSALYLCASSLSSGFGNTIYFGEGSWLTVV.

The CDR3 DNA reads as TGTGCCAGCTCACCACCTAACCGACTAGCGGGGTCCTACGAGCAGTACTTC. Translating gives CASSPPNRLAGSYEQYF. This chain links TRBV18 with TRBJ2-7; TRBD2 matches 11 bases. The V segment lost 0 bases and the J segment 1 base; nucleotides outside the gene matches: 5. Germline values: CDR1 KGHSH, CDR2 LQKENI. The CDR3 loop spans 17 amino acids.

The gene calls are TRBV28 and TRBJ2-5; D perhaps matches TRBD1 (6 bases). This CDR3 has 15 amino acids. V was shortened by 5 bases and J by 5 bases, with 18 bases between the two germline ends. Per the germline V gene, CDR1 is MDHEN and CDR2 is SYDVKM. The CDR3 DNA sequence: TGTGCCAGCAGTCTTGTAGGGGGTAGTAGGGAGACCCAGTACTTC. Protein product: CASSLVGGSRETQYF.

This sequence joins TRBV2 and TRBJ1-4; TRBD1 might be the D (6 bases). The germline V and J ends were trimmed by 1 base and 5 bases, with 11 bases remaining between them. Germline loops: CDR1 SNHLY, CDR2 FYNNEI. The CDR3 sequence is 15 residues long. In DNA form, the CDR3 reads TGTGCCAGCAGTGAAGTTGGGGGCCCAAATGAAAAACTGTTTTTT. Translation gives CASSEVGGPNEKLFF.

The chain links TRBV11-3 to TRBJ2-3; 7 bases agree with TRBD1. The CDR3 length is 15 residues. V was clipped by 5 bases and J by 0 bases; unmatched bases: 5. Germline V gene lookup returns CDR1 SGHNT and CDR2 YENEEA. CDR3 in amino acids: CASSLGQASTDTQYF. The CDR3 DNA reads TGTGCCAGCAGCCTTGGACAGGCGAGCACAGATACGCAGTATTTT.

As concerns this clone: The same CDR3 is also encoded by other DNA sequences in this sample. The genes are TRBV6-1 and TRBJ1-1, with a possible D match to TRBD1 (5 bases). CDR1 is MNHNS and CDR2 is SASEGT in the germline V gene. V dropped 1 base and J dropped 5 bases, with 11 bases sitting between them. CDR3 size: 14 residues. In nucleotides, the CDR3 is TGTGCCAGCAGTGAAGTGGAGGGGAGGACTGAAGCTTTCTTT. It yields the protein CASSEVEGRTEAFF.

This chain connects TRBV19 to TRBJ2-2; 7 positions match TRBD1. V lost 4 bases to trimming and J lost 0 bases; unmatched junction nucleotides: 2. CDR1 LNHDA and CDR2 SQIVND come from the germline V gene (reference sequence). The CDR3 covers 15 residues. The CDR3 sequence: CASSRDSSNTGELFF. CDR3 nucleotides: TGTGCCAGTAGTAGGGACAGTTCGAACACCGGGGAGCTGTTTTTT.

This rearrangement joins TRBV4-1 to TRBJ2-2; tentatively, D is TRBD2 (5 bases). From germline, CDR1 is MGHRA and CDR2 YSYEKL. There are 16 residues in the CDR3. V lost 0 bases and J lost 2, with 10 bases in between. CDR3 loop: CASSQEAEFNTGELFF. CDR3 coding DNA: TGCGCCAGCAGCCAAGAAGCGGAGTTTAACACCGGGGAGCTGTTTTTT.

The chain links TRBV14 to TRBJ1-1; tentative D call: TRBD1 (6 bases). Trimming cost V 0 bases and J 4 bases, with 12 bases left between them. In germline, CDR1 is SGHDN, CDR2 FVKESK. The CDR3 spans 15 residues. CDR3 in amino acids: CASSQDWGRATEAFF. The CDR3 nucleotides read TGTGCCAGCAGCCAAGATTGGGGGCGGGCCACTGAAGCTTTCTTT.

This rearrangement joins TRBV7-8 to TRBJ2-3; 11 bases agree with TRBD2. CDR3 length: 16 amino acids. Germline assignment: CDR1 SGHVS and CDR2 FQNEAQ. The V segment lost 6 bases and the J segment 2 bases; nucleotides outside the gene matches: 7. The chain's CDR3 is CASRGRLAGSTDTQYF. CDR3 DNA: TGTGCCAGCAGGGGGAGACTAGCGGGGTCCACAGATACGCAGTATTTT.

This clone was seen once. The J gene is TRBJ2-5, the V gene TRBV30, with a possible D match to TRBD1 (5 bases). CDR3 length: 15 amino acids. The V and J ends lost 1 base and 1 base respectively, with 13 bases between them. Germline values: CDR1 GTSNPN, CDR2 SVGIG (reference sequence). The chain's CDR3 is CAWSGQTALQETQYF. CDR3 nucleotides: TGTGCCTGGAGTGGGCAGACAGCCCTCCAAGAGACCCAGTACTTC.

Remarks on this clone: Within the sample, other DNA sequences also encode this same CDR3. V and J are TRBV6-5 and TRBJ1-2; D is uncertain. Germline V gene lookup returns CDR1 MNHEY and CDR2 SVGAGI. The CDR3 length is 13 residues. V was shortened by 2 bases and J by 2 bases, with 6 bases between the two germline ends. In nucleotides, the CDR3 is TGTGCCAGCAGTTACGACCGGAACTATGGCTACACCTTC. Translated: CASSYDRNYGYTF.

For the CDR3, the DNA is TGTGCCAGCAGCTCCATGACCGGGACAGGGAGTAATCAGCCCCAGCATTTT. The encoded protein is CASSSMTGTGSNQPQHF. The rearrangement joins TRBV11-2 to TRBJ1-5; 9 positions match TRBD1. This CDR3 contains 17 residues. CDR1 is SGHAT and CDR2 is FQNNGV in the germline V gene. Trimming took 4 bases from V and 4 from J; bases not matched to a gene: 11. Variable domain in full (rest from reference TRBV11-2 and TRBJ1-5): EAGVAQSPRYKIIEKRQSVAFWCNPISGHATLYWYQQILGQGPKLLIQFQNNGVVDDSQLPKDRFSAERLKGVDSTLKIQPAKLEDSAVYLCASSSMTGTGSNQPQHFGDGTRLSIL.

The chain links TRBV10-2 to TRBJ2-5; D is perhaps TRBD2 (6 bases). CDR1 and CDR2 from the germline V gene are WSHSY and SAAADI. Trimming cost V 5 bases and J 4 bases, with 17 bases left between them. This CDR3 is 15 amino acids long. CDR3 residues: CASSFGGVLAETQYF. The CDR3, as DNA: TGCGCCAGCAGTTTTGGAGGGGTCCTGGCAGAGACCCAGTACTTC.

The chain joins TRBV9 to TRBJ1-4; a possible D gene is TRBD1 (6 bases). This CDR3 spans 18 amino acids. CDR1 is SGDLS and CDR2 is YYNGEE in the germline V gene. Trimming stripped 0 bases from V and 0 bases from J, with 15 bases between. In DNA form, the CDR3 reads TGTGCCAGCAGCGTAGCCCCACAGGGCTTTGCAACTAATGAAAAACTGTTTTTT. It yields the protein CASSVAPQGFATNEKLFF.